One and the same sample provided the 15 T cell receptor beta chains below, sequenced in a study of T cells after yellow fever vaccination (dated by TCRdb to the late 2010s). The library was produced with 5' RACE. Sequencing relied on an Illumina HiSeq 2500. TCRdb reprocessed the public reads (quality trimming at Q25 with fastp, clone calling with MiXCR) and kept in-frame beta chains. A single entry per CDR3 protein holds the most common genes and DNA from its merged rows. The sample has 300,000 to 350,000 distinct CDR3 sequences on record, roughly 8% of them singletons. The leading ten clones occupy 17% of the sample. The treatment or condition tag for this specimen amounts to: live attenuated yellow fever vaccine strain. Source: PBMCs, taken around 45 days after the first yellow fever vaccination. The receptors stem from a man younger than 30 who received the YFV17D yellow fever vaccine.

The gene calls are TRBV27 and TRBJ2-5, with D possibly being TRBD2 (5 bases). V dropped 11 bases and J dropped 5 bases, with 24 bases sitting between them. CDR1 MNHEY and CDR2 SMNVEV come from the germline V gene (reference sequence). CDR3 size: 15 residues. The CDR3 loop is CARSCRGPPGETQYF. The CDR3 DNA sequence: TGTGCCCGCTCTTGTCGGGGTCCCCCCGGGGAGACCCAGTACTTC.

This clonotype was counted at least ten times. The rearrangement uses TRBV6-1 and TRBJ1-5, with unresolved D. The CDR3 runs to 14 residues. V gave up 4 bases and J gave up 0 bases, with 7 bases separating them. In germline, CDR1 is MNHNS, CDR2 SASEGT. This CDR3 is CASSGQISNQPQHF. The CDR3, as DNA: TGTGCCAGCAGTGGGCAGATTAGCAATCAGCCCCAGCATTTT.

This clonotype was observed at least ten times. The chain combines TRBV24-1 with TRBJ2-2; 9 nucleotides match TRBD2. The CDR3 loop spans 17 amino acids. Germline CDR1 is KGHDR and CDR2 is SFDVKD. The junction had 8 bases not matched to a gene; V was cut back by 3 bases and J by 4 bases. The CDR3, as DNA: TGTGCCACCAGTGATCGGGGGACTAGCCCAGGCACCGGGGAGCTGTTTTTT. Translation gives CATSDRGTSPGTGELFF.

This clonotype was seen repeatedly, ten times or more. The chain couples TRBV3-1 to TRBJ1-1; possibly TRBD1 for D (6 bases). V lost 5 bases, J lost 7 bases, and 17 bases lay in between. This CDR3 region has 14 residues. Germline V lookup: CDR1 LGHDT, CDR2 YNNKEL (reference sequence). CDR3 nucleotides: TGTGCCAGCAGCACCGCCCAGAGGGGGGTTGAAGCTTTCTTT. Translating gives CASSTAQRGVEAFF.

This clonotype has just a few counts. The rearrangement links TRBV4-1 to TRBJ2-5; possibly TRBD1 for D (5 bases). Per germline, CDR1 MGHRA and CDR2 YSYEKL. There are 14 residues in the CDR3. V was cut by 1 base and J by 3 bases, with 9 bases left in between. CDR3 amino acids: CASSQVEGEETQYF. The DNA of the CDR3 is TGCGCCAGCAGCCAAGTTGAAGGGGAAGAGACCCAGTACTTC.

V and J are TRBV7-9 and TRBJ1-5, with D possibly being TRBD1 (5 bases). Germline V gene lookup returns CDR1 SEHNR and CDR2 FQNEAQ (reference sequence). The CDR3 runs 13 residues. Trimming took 8 bases from V and 7 from J, leaving 15 bases between them. Written as DNA, the CDR3 is TGTGCCAGCGAAGGCAGGGCTGGGCAGCCCCAGCATTTT. This gives the protein CASEGRAGQPQHF.

The chain links TRBV6-1 to TRBJ1-6, with D maybe TRBD1 (6 bases). V lost 6 bases and J 7 bases, leaving 13 bases between the germline ends. Germline V gene data show CDR1 as MNHNS and CDR2 as SASEGT. The CDR3 is made up of 14 amino acids. Here the CDR3 DNA reads TGTGCCAGCAGCTGGGGGCAGGGCAATTCACCCCTCCACTTT. Translating gives CASSWGQGNSPLHF.

This clonotype was counted only a few times. V and J are TRBV25-1 and TRBJ2-7; TRBD2 matches 10 bases. Germline CDR1 MGHDK, CDR2 SYGVNS. The CDR3 contains 18 residues. After removal of 4 bases from V and 1 base from J, the junction contained 13 bases not matched to a gene. The CDR3 DNA reads as TGTGCCAGCAGTGGACCTAGCGGGGGCCCCTTGGATTCCTACGAGCAGTACGTC. This sequence encodes CASSGPSGGPLDSYEQYV.

In its sample, this clonotype was seen a few times. The chain combines TRBV20-1 with TRBJ1-4; tentatively, D is TRBD1 (6 bases). CDR3 size: 13 residues. CDR1 and CDR2 from the germline V gene are DFQATT and SNEGSKA (reference sequence). V was shortened by 6 bases and J by 10 bases, with 18 bases between the two germline ends. The CDR3 loop reads CSAPGHERGKLFF. Written as DNA, the CDR3 is TGCAGTGCGCCGGGACACGAACGGGGAAAACTGTTTTTT.

This clonotype was counted a few times. The chain joins TRBV6-5 to TRBJ1-2, with TRBD1 matching 7 bases. The CDR3 is made up of 14 amino acids. J gave up 4 bases and V 1 base, and 3 bases lay outside the gene matches. Germline V gene sequence: CDR1 MNHEY, CDR2 SVGAGI. The CDR3 DNA sequence: TGTGCCAGCAGTTACTACCGGGACAGCTATGGCTACACCTTC. This sequence encodes CASSYYRDSYGYTF.

This clonotype showed up just a few times. V gene TRBV4-1 combines with J gene TRBJ1-1, with no clear D. V was clipped by 2 bases and J by 4 bases, with 8 bases between them. The CDR3 spans 13 residues. The germline V gene has CDR1 MGHRA and CDR2 YSYEKL. DNA for the CDR3: TGCGCCAGCAGCCAATATGAGGGCACTGAAGCTTTCTTT. Its protein product is CASSQYEGTEAFF.

The sample holds a few counts of this clonotype. The chain links TRBV7-6 to TRBJ2-1; TRBD2 might be the D (6 bases). Trimming stripped 5 bases from V and 8 bases from J, with 16 bases between. Germline V CDR1 and CDR2: SGHVS, FNYEAQ. This CDR3 contains 14 residues. The CDR3, as DNA: TGTGCCAGCAGCCGTGCAGCGGGTGATCATGAGCAGTTCTTC. It codes for CASSRAAGDHEQFF. The variable domain in full, with the rest retrieved from reference TRBV7-6 and TRBJ2-1, is GAGVSQSPRYKVTKRGQDVALRCDPISGHVSLYWYRQALGQGPEFLTYFNYEAQQDKSGLPNDRFSAERPEGSISTLTIQRTEQRDSAMYRCASSRAAGDHEQFFGPGTRLTVL.

There are a few counts of this clonotype. The chain is built from TRBV19 and TRBJ1-1; D remains ambiguous. This CDR3 contains 10 residues. Trimming cost V 8 bases and J 8 bases, with 9 bases left between them. CDR1 and CDR2 (germline): LNHDA, SQIVND (reference sequence). The CDR3 DNA reads as TGTGCCAGTCGGGCTGGCGAAGCTTTCTTT. Translated, it gives CASRAGEAFF.

This clonotype has a handful of counts. This chain links TRBV7-2 with TRBJ1-6; D uncertain. Germline V gene sequence: CDR1 SGHTA, CDR2 FQGNSA. The CDR3 consists of 15 residues. V was clipped by 2 bases and J by 6 bases, with 11 bases between them. This CDR3 reads CASSLTVLSNSPLHF. The CDR3 DNA follows: TGTGCCAGCAGCTTAACGGTCCTGAGTAATTCACCCCTCCACTTT. Drawing the rest from reference TRBV7-2 and TRBJ1-6, the complete variable domain is GAGVSQSPSNKVTEKGKDVELRCDPISGHTALYWYRQSLGQGLEFLIYFQGNSAPDKSGLPSDRFSAERTGGSVSTLTIQRTQQEDSAVYLCASSLTVLSNSPLHFGNGTRLTVT.

The V gene is TRBV5-6, the J gene TRBJ2-3; 9 bases agree with TRBD1. Trimming took 3 bases from V and 6 from J; bases not matched to a gene: 11. The CDR3 spans 16 residues. The germline V gene has CDR1 SGHDT and CDR2 YYEEEE. The CDR3 region has the DNA TGTGCCAGCAGCTCCCTCGGACAGGGGACAGACGATACGCAGTATTTT. It is translated as CASSSLGQGTDDTQYF.